This TCR beta chain emerged from a study of CD8 T cells in ankylosing spondylitis. Study conclusions and caveats: Blood of patients with ankylosing spondylitis appeared to be characterized by a TCR beta motif of eight highly homologous variants. According to the report, clones linked to the disease were significantly enriched in matched synovial fluid samples taken from ankylosing spondylitis patients. Relatively rare in peripheral blood, disease-linked clones were also CD8+.

In regard to this clonotype: Its antigen is undetermined.

The CDR3 spans 13 residues. Germline V CDR1 and CDR2: KGHDR, SFDVKD. V was trimmed by 5 bases and J by 9 bases, leaving 13 bases between them. Quantitative barcoded 5'-RACE was used to prepare TCR beta libraries. TCRdb redid the calling of the 5' RACE reads with MiXCR, one entry per CDR3 protein. The sample contains approximately 400,000 distinct CDR3 sequences, about 24% of which appear only once. The rearrangement links TRBV24-1 to TRBJ1-5; no clear D. The TCR sequence derives from a male donor with ankylosing spondylitis. Sequences were obtained from blood, either unsorted or a sorted T cell fraction (not recorded which). CDR3 nucleotides: TGTGCCACCAGTGGTTCCTACTCTCTGCCCCAGCATTTT. Translating it yields CATSGSYSLPQHF.